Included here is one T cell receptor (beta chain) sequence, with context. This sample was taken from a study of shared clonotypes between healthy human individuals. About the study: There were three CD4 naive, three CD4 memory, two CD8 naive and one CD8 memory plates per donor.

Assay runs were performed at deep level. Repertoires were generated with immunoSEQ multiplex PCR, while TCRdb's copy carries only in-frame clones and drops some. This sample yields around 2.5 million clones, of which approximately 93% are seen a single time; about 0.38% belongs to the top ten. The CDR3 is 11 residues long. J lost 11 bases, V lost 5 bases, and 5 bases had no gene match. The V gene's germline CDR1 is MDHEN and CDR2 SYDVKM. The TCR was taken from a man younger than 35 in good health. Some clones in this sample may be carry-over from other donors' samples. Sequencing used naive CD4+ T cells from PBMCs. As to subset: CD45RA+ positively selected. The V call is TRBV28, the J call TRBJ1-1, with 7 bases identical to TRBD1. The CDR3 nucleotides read TGTGCCAGCAGTCTCACAGGGGTGGCTTTCTTT. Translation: CASSLTGVAFF. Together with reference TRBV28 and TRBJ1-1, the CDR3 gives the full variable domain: DVKVTQSSRYLVKRTGEKVFLECVQDMDHENMFWYRQDPGLGLRLIYFSYDVKMKEKGDIPEGYSVSREKKERFSLILESASTNQTSMYLCASSLTGVAFFGQGTRLTVV.